A selection of T cell receptor beta chains follows, all from one sample in a study of spatial heterogeneity in lung cancer. TCRdb reanalysed the 5' RACE reads using MiXCR and keeps one entry per CDR3 protein. The profile shows under 50,000 distinct CDR3 sequences, about 5.2% of them singletons. Material: PBMCs, obtained at surgery. These receptors were obtained from a female donor with early-stage non-small cell lung cancer. Both conserved end residues are trimmed from each CDR3. Not every row has a clone size; where given, it reads once, few, many or a size class.

v_call clone_size cdr3_aa
TRBV5-1 many ASSHSGGEDGYT
TRBV6-5 few ASRGGASTDTQY
TRBV25-1 many ASQDSNQPQH
TRBV28 many ASSLDPGLYGEQF
TRBV18 many ASSPDGLPLNTEAF
TRBV7-8 - ASSFPGLRWDNEQF
TRBV27 many ASGPLHRDHYGYT
TRBV24-1 many ATSRSSNTGELF
TRBV7-9 many ASSFRTPNTEAF
TRBV12-3/TRBV12-4 many ASSFYTGGSYNEQF
TRBV12-3/TRBV12-4 - ASRRTGASSGNTIY
TRBV20-1 few SARAPPAGVDRGLGEQY
TRBV10-3 many AISPGQGNQY
TRBV6-6 many ASSYMPGQGFETQY
TRBV20-1 many SAIEGDYEQY
TRBV7-9 few GSLADGTDTQY
TRBV4-3 - ASSQVWGATDTQY
TRBV6-1 many ASSRQGTSYEQY
TRBV6-2/TRBV6-3 - ASRAGGSTGELF
TRBV6-6 few ASSYTRAGGKDTDTQY
TRBV3-1 many ASKYQGELF